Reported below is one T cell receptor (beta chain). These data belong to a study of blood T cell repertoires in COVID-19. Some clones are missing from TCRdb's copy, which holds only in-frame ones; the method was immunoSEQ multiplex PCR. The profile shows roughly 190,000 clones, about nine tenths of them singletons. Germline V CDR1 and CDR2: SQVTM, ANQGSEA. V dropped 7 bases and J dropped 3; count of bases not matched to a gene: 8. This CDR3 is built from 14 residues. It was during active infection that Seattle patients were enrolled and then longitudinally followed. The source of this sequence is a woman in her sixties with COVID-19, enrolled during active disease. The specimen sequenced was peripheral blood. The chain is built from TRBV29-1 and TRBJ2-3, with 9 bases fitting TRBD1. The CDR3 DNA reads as TGCAGCGCTTCCGGGACAGGGAATACAGATACGCAGTATTTT. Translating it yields CSASGTGNTDTQYF.